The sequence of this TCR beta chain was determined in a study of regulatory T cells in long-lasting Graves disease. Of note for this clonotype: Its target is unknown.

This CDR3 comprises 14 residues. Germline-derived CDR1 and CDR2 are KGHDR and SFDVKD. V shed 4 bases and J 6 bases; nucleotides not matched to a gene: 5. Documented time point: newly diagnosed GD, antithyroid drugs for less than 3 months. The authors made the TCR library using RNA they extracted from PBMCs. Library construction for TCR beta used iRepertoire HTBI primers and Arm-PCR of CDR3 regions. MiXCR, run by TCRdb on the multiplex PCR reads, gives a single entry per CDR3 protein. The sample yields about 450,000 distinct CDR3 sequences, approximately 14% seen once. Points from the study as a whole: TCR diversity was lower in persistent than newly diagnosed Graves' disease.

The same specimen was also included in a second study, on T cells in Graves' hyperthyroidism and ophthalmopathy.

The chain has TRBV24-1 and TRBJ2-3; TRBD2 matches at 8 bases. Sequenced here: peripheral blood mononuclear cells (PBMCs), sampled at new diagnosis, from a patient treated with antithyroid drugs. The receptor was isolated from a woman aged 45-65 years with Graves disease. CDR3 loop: CATSDPGLVDTQYF. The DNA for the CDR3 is TGTGCCACCAGTGACCCGGGACTAGTTGATACGCAGTATTTT.